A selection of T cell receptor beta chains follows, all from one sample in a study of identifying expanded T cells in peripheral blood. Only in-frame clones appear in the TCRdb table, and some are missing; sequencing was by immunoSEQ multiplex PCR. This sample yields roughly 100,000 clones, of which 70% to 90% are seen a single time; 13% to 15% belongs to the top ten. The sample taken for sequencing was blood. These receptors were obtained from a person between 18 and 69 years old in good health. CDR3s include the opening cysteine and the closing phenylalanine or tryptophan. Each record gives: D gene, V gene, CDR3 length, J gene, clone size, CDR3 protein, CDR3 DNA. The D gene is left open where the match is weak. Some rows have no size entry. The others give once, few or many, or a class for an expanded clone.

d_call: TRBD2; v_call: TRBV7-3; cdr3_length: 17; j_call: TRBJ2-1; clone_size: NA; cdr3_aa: CASSLTNGLAGDNEQFF; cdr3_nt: TGTGCCAGCAGCTTAACGAACGGACTAGCGGGGGACAATGAGCAGTTCTTC
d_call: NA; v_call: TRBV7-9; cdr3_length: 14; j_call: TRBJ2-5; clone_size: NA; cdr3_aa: CASSLGGTGETQYF; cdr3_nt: TGTGCCAGCAGCTTAGGGGGAACGGGGGAGACCCAGTACTTC
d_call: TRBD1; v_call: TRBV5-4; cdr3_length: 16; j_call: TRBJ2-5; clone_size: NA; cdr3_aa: CASSLVGQRYQETQYF; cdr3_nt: TGTGCCAGCAGCTTGGTGGGACAGAGGTACCAAGAGACCCAGTACTTC
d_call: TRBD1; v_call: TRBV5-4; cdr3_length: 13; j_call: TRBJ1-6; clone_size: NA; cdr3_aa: CASNRDSNSPLHF; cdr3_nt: TGTGCCAGTAACCGGGACAGCAATTCACCCCTCCACTTT
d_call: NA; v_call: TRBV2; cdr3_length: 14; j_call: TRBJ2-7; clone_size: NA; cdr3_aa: CASSEAGVDYEQYF; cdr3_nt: TGTGCCAGCAGTGAAGCGGGAGTGGACTACGAGCAGTACTTC
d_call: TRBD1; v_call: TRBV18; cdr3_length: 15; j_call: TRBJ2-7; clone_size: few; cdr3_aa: CASSSDRVESYEQYF; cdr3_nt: TGTGCCAGCTCTTCGGACAGGGTGGAATCCTACGAGCAGTACTTC
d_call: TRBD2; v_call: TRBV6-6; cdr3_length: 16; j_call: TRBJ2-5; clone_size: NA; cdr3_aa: CASSSPIAGGPETQYF; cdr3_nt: TGTGCCAGCAGTTCTCCTATAGCGGGAGGGCCGGAGACCCAGTACTTC
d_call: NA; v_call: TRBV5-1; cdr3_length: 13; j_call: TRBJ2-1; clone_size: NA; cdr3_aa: CASTEVKGFEQFF; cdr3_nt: TGCGCCAGCACCGAAGTTAAAGGGTTTGAGCAGTTCTTC
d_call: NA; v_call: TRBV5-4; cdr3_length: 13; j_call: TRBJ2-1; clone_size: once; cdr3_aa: CASSEGAYNEQFF; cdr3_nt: TGTGCCAGCAGCGAGGGAGCATACAATGAGCAGTTCTTC
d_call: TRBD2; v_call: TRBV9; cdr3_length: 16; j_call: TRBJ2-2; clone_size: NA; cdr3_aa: CASSITSGLTAGELFF; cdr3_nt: TGTGCCAGCAGCATCACTAGCGGCCTTACGGCCGGGGAGCTGTTTTTT
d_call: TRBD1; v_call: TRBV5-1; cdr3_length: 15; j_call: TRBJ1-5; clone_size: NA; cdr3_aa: CASSPQGVSNQPQHF; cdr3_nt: TGCGCCAGCAGCCCACAGGGGGTAAGCAATCAGCCCCAGCATTTT
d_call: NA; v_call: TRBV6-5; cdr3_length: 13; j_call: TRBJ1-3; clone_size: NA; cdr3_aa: CASTRTVGNTIYF; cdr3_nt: TGTGCCAGCACCCGGACAGTTGGAAACACCATATATTTT
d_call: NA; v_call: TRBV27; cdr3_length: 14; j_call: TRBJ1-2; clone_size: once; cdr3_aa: CASSRQGLVYGYTF; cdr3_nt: TGTGCCAGCAGTCGGCAGGGGCTTGTCTATGGCTACACCTTC
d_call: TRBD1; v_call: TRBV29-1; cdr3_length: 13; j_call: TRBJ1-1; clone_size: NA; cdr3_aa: CSSRQGLNTEAFF; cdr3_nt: TGCAGCTCGAGACAGGGCTTGAACACTGAAGCTTTCTTT
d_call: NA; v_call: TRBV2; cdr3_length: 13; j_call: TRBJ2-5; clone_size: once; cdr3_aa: CASSEMEGETQYF; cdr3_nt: TGTGCCAGCAGTGAGATGGAGGGAGAGACCCAGTACTTC
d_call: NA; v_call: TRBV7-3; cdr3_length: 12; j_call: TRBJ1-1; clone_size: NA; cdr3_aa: CASSLIGDEAFF; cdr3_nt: TGTGCCAGCAGCTTAATAGGGGATGAAGCTTTCTTT
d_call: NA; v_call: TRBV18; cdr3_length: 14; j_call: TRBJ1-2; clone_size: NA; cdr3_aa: CASSPRVAAYGYTF; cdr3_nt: TGTGCCAGCTCACCACGGGTGGCGGCGTATGGCTACACCTTC
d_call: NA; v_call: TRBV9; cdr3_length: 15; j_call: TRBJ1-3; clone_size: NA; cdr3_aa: CASSSSGGVGNTIYF; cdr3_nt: TGTGCCAGCAGCTCAAGTGGAGGGGTCGGAAACACCATATATTTT
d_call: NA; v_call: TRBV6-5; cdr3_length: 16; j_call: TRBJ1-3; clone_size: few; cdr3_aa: CASSSPGLVGGNTIYF; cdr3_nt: TGTGCCAGCAGTTCCCCCGGACTAGTCGGCGGAAACACCATATATTTT
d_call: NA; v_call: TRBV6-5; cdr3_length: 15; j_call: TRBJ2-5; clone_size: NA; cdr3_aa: CASGGAAGPRETQYF; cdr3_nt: TGTGCCAGCGGGGGCGCGGCGGGACCACGAGAGACCCAGTACTTC
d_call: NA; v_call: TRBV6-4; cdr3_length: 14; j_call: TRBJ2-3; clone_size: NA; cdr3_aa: CASSQGGLSDTQYF; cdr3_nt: TGTGCCAGCAGCCAAGGGGGGTTGTCAGATACGCAGTATTTT
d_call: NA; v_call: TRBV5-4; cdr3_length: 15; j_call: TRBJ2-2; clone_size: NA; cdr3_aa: CASSLVGANTGELFF; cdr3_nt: TGTGCCAGCAGCTTGGTGGGCGCGAACACCGGGGAGCTGTTTTTT
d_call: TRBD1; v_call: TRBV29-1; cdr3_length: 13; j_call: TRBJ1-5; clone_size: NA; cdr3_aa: CSVGTGVQQPQHF; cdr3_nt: TGCAGCGTGGGGACAGGGGTACAGCAGCCCCAGCATTTT
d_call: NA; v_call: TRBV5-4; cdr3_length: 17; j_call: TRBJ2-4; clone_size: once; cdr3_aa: CASSGPGNRDAKNIQYF; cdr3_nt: TGTGCCAGCAGCGGCCCCGGGAACCGGGATGCCAAAAACATTCAGTACTTC
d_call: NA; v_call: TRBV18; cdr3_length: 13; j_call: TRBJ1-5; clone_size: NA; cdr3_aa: CASSLHTDQPQHF; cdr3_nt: TGTGCCAGCTCACTCCACACAGATCAGCCCCAGCATTTT
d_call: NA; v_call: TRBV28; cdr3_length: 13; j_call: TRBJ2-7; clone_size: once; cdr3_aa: CASRQGPSYEQYF; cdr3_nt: TGTGCCAGCAGACAGGGACCCAGCTACGAGCAGTACTTC
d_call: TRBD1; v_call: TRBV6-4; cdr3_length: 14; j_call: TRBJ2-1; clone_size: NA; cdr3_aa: CASSGRQGGNEQFF; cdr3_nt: TGTGCCAGCAGTGGCCGACAGGGTGGGAATGAGCAGTTCTTC
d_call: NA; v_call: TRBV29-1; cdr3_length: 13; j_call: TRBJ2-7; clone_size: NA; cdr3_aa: CSVEAPAPYEQYF; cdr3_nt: TGCAGCGTTGAGGCACCGGCACCCTACGAGCAGTACTTC
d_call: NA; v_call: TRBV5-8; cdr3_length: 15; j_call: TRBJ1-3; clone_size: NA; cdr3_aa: CASRPGLLSGNTIYF; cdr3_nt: TGTGCCAGCAGACCTGGGCTCCTCTCTGGAAACACCATATATTTT
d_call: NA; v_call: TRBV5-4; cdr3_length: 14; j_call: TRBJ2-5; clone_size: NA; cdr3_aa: CASSLVGATETQYF; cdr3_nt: TGTGCCAGCAGCTTGGTGGGGGCTACGGAGACCCAGTACTTC